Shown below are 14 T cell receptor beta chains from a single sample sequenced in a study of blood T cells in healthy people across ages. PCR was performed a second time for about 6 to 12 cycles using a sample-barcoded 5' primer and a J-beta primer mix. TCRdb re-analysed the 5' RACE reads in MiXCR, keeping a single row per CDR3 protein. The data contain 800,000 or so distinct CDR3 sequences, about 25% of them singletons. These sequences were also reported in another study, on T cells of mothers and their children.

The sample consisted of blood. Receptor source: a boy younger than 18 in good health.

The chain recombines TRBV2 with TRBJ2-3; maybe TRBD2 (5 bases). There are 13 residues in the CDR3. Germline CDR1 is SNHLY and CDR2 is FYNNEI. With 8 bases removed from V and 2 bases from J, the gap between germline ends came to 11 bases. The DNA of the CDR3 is TGTGCCAGCGGCGGGCTCGCCACAGATACGCAGTATTTT. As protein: CASGGLATDTQYF.

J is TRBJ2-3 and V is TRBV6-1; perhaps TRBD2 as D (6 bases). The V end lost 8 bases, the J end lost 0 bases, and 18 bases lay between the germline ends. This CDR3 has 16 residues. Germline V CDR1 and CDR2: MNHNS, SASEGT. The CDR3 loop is CASSDRERDSTDTQYF. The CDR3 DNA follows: TGTGCCAGCTCCGACCGGGAGAGGGACAGCACAGATACGCAGTATTTT.

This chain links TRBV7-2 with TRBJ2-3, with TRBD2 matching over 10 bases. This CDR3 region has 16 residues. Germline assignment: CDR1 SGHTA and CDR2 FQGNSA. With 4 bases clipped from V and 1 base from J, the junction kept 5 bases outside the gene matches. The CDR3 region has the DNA TGTGCCAGCAGCTCGCAGCGGGAGGGGGGCACAGATACGCAGTATTTT. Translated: CASSSQREGGTDTQYF. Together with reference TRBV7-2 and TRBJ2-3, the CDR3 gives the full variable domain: GAGVSQSPSNKVTEKGKDVELRCDPISGHTALYWYRQSLGQGLEFLIYFQGNSAPDKSGLPSDRFSAERTGGSVSTLTIQRTQQEDSAVYLCASSSQREGGTDTQYFGPGTRLTVL.

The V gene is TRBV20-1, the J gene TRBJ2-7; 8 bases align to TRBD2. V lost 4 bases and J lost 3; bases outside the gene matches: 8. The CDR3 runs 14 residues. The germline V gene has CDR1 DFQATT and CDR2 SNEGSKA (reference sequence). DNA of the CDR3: TGCAGTGCTAAACTCGGGGGGGTAGACTACGAGCAGTACTTC. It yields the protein CSAKLGGVDYEQYF.

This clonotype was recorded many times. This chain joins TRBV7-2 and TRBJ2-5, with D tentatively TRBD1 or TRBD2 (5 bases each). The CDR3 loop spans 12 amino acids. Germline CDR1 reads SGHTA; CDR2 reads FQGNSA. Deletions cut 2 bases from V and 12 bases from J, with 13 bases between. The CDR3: CASSLTGTEEYF. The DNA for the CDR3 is TGTGCCAGCAGCTTAACCGGGACGGAGGAGTACTTC.

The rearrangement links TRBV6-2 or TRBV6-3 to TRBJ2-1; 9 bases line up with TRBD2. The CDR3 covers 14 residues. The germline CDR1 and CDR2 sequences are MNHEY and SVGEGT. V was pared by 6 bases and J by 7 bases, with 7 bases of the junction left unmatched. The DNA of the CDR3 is TGTGCCAGCAGCCGCGGACTAGCGTGGAATGAGCAGTTCTTC. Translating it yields CASSRGLAWNEQFF.

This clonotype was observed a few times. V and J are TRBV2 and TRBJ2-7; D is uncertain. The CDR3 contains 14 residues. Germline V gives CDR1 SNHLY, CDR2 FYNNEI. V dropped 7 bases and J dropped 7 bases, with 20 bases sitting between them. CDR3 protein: CASIPDGLPGEQYF. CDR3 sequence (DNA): TGTGCCAGCATTCCGGACGGCCTCCCTGGAGAGCAGTACTTC.

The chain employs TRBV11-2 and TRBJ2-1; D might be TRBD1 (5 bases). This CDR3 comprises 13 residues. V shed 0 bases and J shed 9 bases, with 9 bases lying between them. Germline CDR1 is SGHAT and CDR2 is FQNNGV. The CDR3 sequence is CASSLEGPGEQFF. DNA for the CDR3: TGTGCCAGCAGCTTAGAGGGGCCGGGTGAGCAGTTCTTC.

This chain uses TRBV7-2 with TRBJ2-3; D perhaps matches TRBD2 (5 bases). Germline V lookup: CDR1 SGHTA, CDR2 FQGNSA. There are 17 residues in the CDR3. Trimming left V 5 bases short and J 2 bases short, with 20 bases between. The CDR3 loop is CASSPSATGRNTDTQYF. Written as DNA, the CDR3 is TGTGCCAGCAGCCCGAGTGCTACGGGAAGGAACACAGATACGCAGTATTTT.

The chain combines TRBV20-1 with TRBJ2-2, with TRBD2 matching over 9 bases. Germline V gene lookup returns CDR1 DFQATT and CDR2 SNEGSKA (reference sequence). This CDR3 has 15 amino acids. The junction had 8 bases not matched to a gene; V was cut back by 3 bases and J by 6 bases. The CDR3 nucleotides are TGCAGTGCTAGGGCTAGCGGGGCCTTGGCCGGGGAGCTGTTTTTT. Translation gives CSARASGALAGELFF.

For the CDR3, the DNA is TGCAGTGCTAGAGATACTAGCGGGAGGGGCAATGAGCAGTTCTTC. It yields the protein CSARDTSGRGNEQFF. The V call is TRBV20-1, the J call TRBJ2-1, with 13 bases matching TRBD2. The CDR3 runs to 15 residues. The V and J ends lost 0 bases and 6 bases, in that order; junction bases with no gene match: 2. CDR1 DFQATT and CDR2 SNEGSKA come from the germline V gene (reference sequence).

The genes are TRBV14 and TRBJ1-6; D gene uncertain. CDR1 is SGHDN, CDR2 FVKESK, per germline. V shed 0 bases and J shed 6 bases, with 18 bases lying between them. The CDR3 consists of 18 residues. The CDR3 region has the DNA TGTGCCAGCAGCCAAGATAGTCCGGGTGCCATGAGTAATTCACCCCTCCACTTT. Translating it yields CASSQDSPGAMSNSPLHF.

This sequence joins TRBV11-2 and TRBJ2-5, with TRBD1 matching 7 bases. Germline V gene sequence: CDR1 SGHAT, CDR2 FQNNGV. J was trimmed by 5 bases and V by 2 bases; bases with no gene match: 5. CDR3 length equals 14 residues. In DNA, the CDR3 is TGTGCCAGCAGCTTATTGACAGGGCGTGAGACCCAGTACTTC. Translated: CASSLLTGRETQYF.

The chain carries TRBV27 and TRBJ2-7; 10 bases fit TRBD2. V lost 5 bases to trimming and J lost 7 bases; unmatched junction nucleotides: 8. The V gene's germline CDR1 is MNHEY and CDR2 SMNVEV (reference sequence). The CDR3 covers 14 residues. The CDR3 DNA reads TGTGCCAGCAGTGCTAGCGGGAGTCTTGATGAGCAGTACTTC. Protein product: CASSASGSLDEQYF.